These 3 T cell receptor beta chains originate from one sample sequenced in a study of T cells in Graves' hyperthyroidism and ophthalmopathy. The TCR beta CDR3 regions underwent amplification using RNA transcripts as the source. TCR CDR3 underwent first-round RT-PCR with the HTBI primer set. One entry per CDR3 protein, called by TCRdb with MiXCR from the multiplex PCR reads. The sample carries a few hundred thousand distinct CDR3 sequences, just over 45% recorded once. The specimen was peripheral blood or thyroid tissue (not recorded which). These receptors were collected from a woman under 30 with Graves' hyperthyroidism.

This clonotype was recorded many times. The chain joins TRBV19 to TRBJ2-2; TRBD1 aligns across 7 bases. J was trimmed by 6 bases and V by 7 bases; bases with no gene match: 11. CDR1 and CDR2 from the germline V gene are LNHDA and SQIVND (reference sequence). This CDR3 comprises 15 residues. The DNA for the CDR3 is TGTGCCAGTACCCCGCTCGACAGGGTGGCCGGGGAGCTGTTTTTT. This sequence encodes CASTPLDRVAGELFF.

Details on this clonotype: A read error may account for a junction end that differs from germline. The chain is built from TRBV7-9 and TRBJ2-7, with D perhaps matching TRBD2 (7 bases). Germline V gene sequence: CDR1 SEHNR, CDR2 FQNEAQ (reference sequence). This CDR3 is 13 amino acids long. The DNA of the CDR3 is TGTGCCAGCAGCCAAGAAGTAGGGGGGGAGCAGCACTTC. Translated, it gives CASSQEVGGEQHF.

Comments on this clonotype: This may stem from a read error, because a much larger clone lies one nucleotide away. The chain combines TRBV7-2 with TRBJ2-7; D possibly corresponds to TRBD2 (6 bases). This CDR3 is 17 amino acids long. With 3 bases removed from V and 0 bases from J, the gap between germline ends came to 18 bases. The V gene's germline CDR1 is SGHTA and CDR2 FQGNSA. CDR3 loop: CASSLKSTGEISYEQYF. The CDR3 DNA is TGTGCCAGCAGCTTGAAGTCGACGGGGGAAATCTCCTACGAGCAGTACTTC.